A selection of T cell receptor beta chains follows, all from one sample in a study of early stage breast cancer tumors. Using immunoSEQ multiplex PCR, the repertoire was profiled, and TCRdb retains in-frame clones only, with some absent. This sample has around 30,000 clones, with roughly four fifths found just once. Specimen: breast tumor tissue. These receptors were collected from a person aged 25-39 years with breast cancer. The CDR3 runs from the conserved cysteine through the conserved F or W. A D gene is named only where the DNA matches it firmly. Some rows mark clone size as missing; the rest say once, few, many or name a class of expanded clone.

clone_size j_call v_call d_call cdr3_nt cdr3_aa
NA TRBJ2-6 TRBV19 NA TGTGCCAGTAGTCCCCCAGTTGCGTCTGGGGCCAACGTCCTGACTTTC CASSPPVASGANVLTF
NA TRBJ2-7 TRBV9 NA TGTGCCAGCAGCGTAGGCAGGTTGGGATACGAGCAGTACTTC CASSVGRLGYEQYF
NA TRBJ1-6 TRBV11-3 NA TGTGCCAGCAGCTTACGCTTGGGTTCACCCCTCCACTTT CASSLRLGSPLHF
NA TRBJ2-2 TRBV29-1 TRBD2 TGCAGCGTGCGGGGGGGACTAGCGGGTCGGGACTGGGGCGGGGAGCTGTTTTTT CSVRGGLAGRDWGGELFF
NA TRBJ2-3 TRBV6-6 NA TGTGCCAGCAGCCGTCTAGGGGGAACCACAGATACGCAGTATTTT CASSRLGGTTDTQYF
NA TRBJ2-7 TRBV7-9 TRBD2 TGTGCCAGCAGCTGGGGGGGAGCGGACGAGCAGTACTTC CASSWGGADEQYF
NA TRBJ2-7 TRBV4-3 TRBD2 TGCGCCAGCAGCCAAGATCAGGCTAGCGGCTCCTACGAGCAGTACTTC CASSQDQASGSYEQYF
NA TRBJ2-1 TRBV6-6 TRBD2 TGTGCCAGCAGCCCTGGACTAGGGAGTTACAATGAGCAGTTCTTC CASSPGLGSYNEQFF
NA TRBJ2-4 TRBV4-1 NA TGCGCCAGCAGCCAAGTGGTGGACATTCAGTACTTC CASSQVVDIQYF
few TRBJ2-1 TRBV6-4 TRBD2 TGTGCCAGCAGTCCGCTAGCGGGGGCCTACAATGAGCAGTTCTTC CASSPLAGAYNEQFF
NA TRBJ1-1 TRBV6-1 NA TGTGCCAGCAGTAGGGCCCACGGAACTTTCTTT CASSRAHGTFF
NA TRBJ1-6 TRBV4-1 TRBD1 TGCGCCAGCAGCCCGGACAGGGGGCAGATTTCACCCCTCCACTTT CASSPDRGQISPLHF
few TRBJ2-2 TRBV5-1 NA TGCGCCAGCAGGGGCCGGGAGCTGTTTTTT CASRGRELFF
once TRBJ2-1 TRBV19 TRBD2 TGTGCCAGTAGTTTCCGACTAGCGGGGAACAATGAGCAGTTCTTC CASSFRLAGNNEQFF
NA TRBJ1-1 TRBV19 NA TGTGCCAGTATTCTCAGGGTGGACGGGCCTGAAGCTTTCTTT CASILRVDGPEAFF
NA TRBJ1-5 TRBV7-9 NA TGTGCCAGCAGCCGAGGGGTTAGGGGGGATAATCAGCCCCAGCATTTT CASSRGVRGDNQPQHF
NA TRBJ1-6 TRBV30 NA TGTGCCTGGACACAGGGCCACTATAATTCACCCCTCCACTTT CAWTQGHYNSPLHF
few TRBJ1-1 TRBV5-4 NA TGTGCCAGCAGCTTGAGTCAGGGGTTCGGGTTAGCCCTGAACACTGAAGCTTTCTTT CASSLSQGFGLALNTEAFF
once TRBJ2-1 TRBV7-9 TRBD1 TGTGCCAGCAGCAAGGACAGGTCCTACAATGAGCAGTTCTTC CASSKDRSYNEQFF
NA TRBJ2-2 TRBV28 NA TGTGCCAGCTTTTCCCCAGCGGACACCGGGGAGCTGTTTTTT CASFSPADTGELFF
NA TRBJ2-1 TRBV4-3 TRBD2 TGCGCCAGCAGCCAGGGACTAGCGGGAGGGAATGAGCAGTTCTTC CASSQGLAGGNEQFF
NA TRBJ1-4 TRBV9 NA TGTGCCAGCAGCCCCCGGGACTTTGCAACTAATGAAAAACTGTTTTTT CASSPRDFATNEKLFF
few TRBJ2-1 TRBV19 NA TGTGCCAGTATCCCGTGGGATTTCGGTGGGCATGAGCAGTTCTTC CASIPWDFGGHEQFF
NA TRBJ1-2 TRBV4-1 NA TGCGCCAGCAGCCCTAATCAGGCGGACTACTATGGCTACACCTTC CASSPNQADYYGYTF
NA TRBJ2-3 TRBV10-3 TRBD2 TGTGCCATCAGTGATCCGGGATCCGGGACTAACACAGATACGCAGTATTTT CAISDPGSGTNTDTQYF
NA TRBJ2-2 TRBV7-8 TRBD1 TGTGCCAGCCGGACAGGGAACTCGAACACCGGGGAGCTGTTTTTT CASRTGNSNTGELFF
once TRBJ2-1 TRBV5-4 NA TGTGCCAGCAGCCAGGGGGGGAGACAGGACTACAATGAGCAGTTCTTC CASSQGGRQDYNEQFF
NA TRBJ2-2 TRBV5-1 TRBD2 TGCGCCAGCAGCCCTGGACTAGCGGTCGCCGGGGAGCTGTTTTTT CASSPGLAVAGELFF
once TRBJ2-7 TRBV4-1 TRBD2 TGCGCCAGCAGCCAAGACACTAGCGGCTACGAGCAGTACTTC CASSQDTSGYEQYF
NA TRBJ2-5 TRBV18 NA TGTGCCAGCTCACCCGTTCAAGAGACCCAGTACTTC CASSPVQETQYF
NA TRBJ2-2 TRBV6-6 TRBD2 TGTGCCAGCAGAAGAACTAGCGGGGTTAACACCGGGGAGCTGTTTTTT CASRRTSGVNTGELFF
few TRBJ1-2 TRBV5-1 NA TGCGCCAGCAGAGTATCCGACAACTATGGCTACACCTTC CASRVSDNYGYTF
NA TRBJ2-3 TRBV7-6 NA TGTGCCAGCAGCTCTCAAGGGGGGTCCCAAGATACGCAGTATTTT CASSSQGGSQDTQYF
NA TRBJ1-1 TRBV29-1 TRBD1 TGCAGCGTAGACAGGGGGTCGACTGAAGCTTTCTTT CSVDRGSTEAFF
NA TRBJ1-4 TRBV5-1 NA TGCGCCAGCAGCTCCGGATGGTCTAATGAAAAACTGTTTTTT CASSSGWSNEKLFF
NA TRBJ2-1 TRBV18 NA TGTGCCAGCTCACCACCGTTCCATGAGCAGTTCTTC CASSPPFHEQFF
NA TRBJ1-1 TRBV5-1 TRBD1 TGCGCCAGCAGCGTCGGGACAGGGAATGGGTTTAGAGCTTTCTTT CASSVGTGNGFRAFF
few TRBJ2-5 TRBV19 NA TGTGCCAGTAGTAGGACAGCCCTCACGGAGACCCAGTACTTC CASSRTALTETQYF
few TRBJ2-1 TRBV19 NA TGTGCCAGTAGTACCCCTCCTGGGGGACACAATGAGCAGTTCTTC CASSTPPGGHNEQFF
NA TRBJ1-1 TRBV18 NA TGTGCCAGCTCACTACAAACAGGGAACACTGAAGCTTTCTTT CASSLQTGNTEAFF
NA TRBJ1-1 TRBV7-2 NA TGTGCCAGCAGCTTCCGCAGGGAGGTCACTGAAGCTTTCTTT CASSFRREVTEAFF
NA TRBJ2-1 TRBV19 NA TGTGCCAGTAGTTTGCGGGACCGATACAATGAGCAGTTCTTC CASSLRDRYNEQFF
NA TRBJ2-2 TRBV7-2 NA TGTGCCAGCAGCTTAGGTGTTACGAACACCGGGGAGCTGTTTTTT CASSLGVTNTGELFF
NA TRBJ2-3 TRBV9 NA TGTGCCAGCAGCGTAGGGGTAGGGGGGCTAGCGCCGATTGGCACAGATACGCAGTATTTT CASSVGVGGLAPIGTDTQYF
NA TRBJ2-2 TRBV9 NA TGTGCCAGCAGCGTAGCTCTACAGGCCGGGGAGCTGTTTTTT CASSVALQAGELFF
NA TRBJ1-5 TRBV7-9 TRBD1 TGTGCCAGCGGGACAGACAATCAGCCCCAGCATTTT CASGTDNQPQHF
NA TRBJ1-2 TRBV5-1 TRBD1 TGCGCCAGCAGCTTAACAGGGGGCGCACCGCAAGGCTACACCTTC CASSLTGGAPQGYTF
NA TRBJ1-3 TRBV29-1 NA TGCAGCGTCCAGGGGTTTTCTGGAAACACCATATATTTT CSVQGFSGNTIYF
few TRBJ1-2 TRBV4-2 NA TGTGCCAGCAGCCAAGATACGGAGGGCTATGGCTACACCTTC CASSQDTEGYGYTF
NA TRBJ1-4 TRBV6-5 TRBD1 TGTGCCAGCAGTACAGGACAGGGAGGAGGCGAAAAACTGTTTTTT CASSTGQGGGEKLFF
NA TRBJ2-1 TRBV30 NA TGTGCCTGGAGTGTACCAGTACAGGGATCCAATGAGCAGTTCTTC CAWSVPVQGSNEQFF
NA TRBJ2-2 TRBV9 NA TGTGCCAGCAGCGTAGGTCATAACACCGGGGAGCTGTTTTTT CASSVGHNTGELFF
NA TRBJ2-2 TRBV25-1 TRBD1 TGTGCCAGCAAAAAACAGGGGGCGTTGAACACCGGGGAGCTGTTTTTT CASKKQGALNTGELFF
NA TRBJ1-3 TRBV4-3 NA TGCGCCAGCAGCCAAGACTACCAGAAGGAGGCTGGAAACACCATATATTTT CASSQDYQKEAGNTIYF
few TRBJ2-2 TRBV27 NA TGTGCCAGCAGTTTAGTAGGGACCGGGGAGCTGTTTTTT CASSLVGTGELFF